This T cell receptor beta chain appears in the sequencing data of a study of tissue T cells after allogeneic stem cell transplantation. Germline trimming cut 2 bases from V and 7 bases from J; bases unmatched to any gene: 10. Germline values: CDR1 KGHPV, CDR2 FQNQEV (reference sequence). CDR3 length: 16 residues. CDR3 sequences, V/J genes, frequencies and template counts came from survey-depth TCRbeta sequencing. The protocol was immunoSEQ multiplex PCR, while the TCRdb copy is restricted to in-frame clones and leaves out a portion. The data contain some 8,000 clones, roughly 38% of them singletons. In the case of this clone: Gene names are the mouse ones. With the read ending 1 residue before the CDR3 end, the germline J gene is used to fill in that end.

The sample's time point: mouse harvest day 14 after allogeneic transplant. The graft held 10^6 splenic CD5+ T cells and 10^7 T-cell-depleted bone marrow cells. The sample consisted of skin. This sequence joins TRBV26 and TRBJ2-1; 8 nucleotides line up with TRBD2. This TCR derives from a female BALB/c mouse given C57BL/6 T cells with graft-versus-host disease after an allogeneic hematopoietic cell transplant. The DNA read from the CDR3 is TGTGCCAGCAGTCTGCCGAGGGGGGGGGCAGGGGCTGAGCAGTTC. Its translation: CASSLPRGGAGAEQF. The entire CDR3 is CASSLPRGGAGAEQFF.